This T cell receptor (beta chain) derives from a study of blood T cell repertoires in COVID-19. Study-wide background: COVID-19 samples collected from the United States, Italy and Spain covered acute and convalescent phases. T cells, B-cell-depleted T cells, or PBMCs supplied cDNA or gDNA.

Trimming cost V 4 bases and J 7 bases, with 17 bases left between them. The CDR3 contains 13 residues. Germline CDR1 reads GTSNPN; CDR2 reads SVGIG (reference sequence). Profiling relied on immunoSEQ multiplex PCR, and the TCRdb table lists in-frame clones only, not all of them. The sample comprises fewer than 80,000 clones, 88% of which are singletons, and about 8.2% rests with the top ten. Source material: peripheral blood. This clonotype was obtained from a human donor in a cohort sampled during active COVID-19. The rearrangement uses TRBV30 and TRBJ2-7; TRBD1 is a possible D gene (6 bases). The CDR3 DNA reads TGTGCCTGGATGTTGGCAGGGGCAGCGGAGCAGTACTTC. It translates to CAWMLAGAAEQYF.